Presented here are 14 T cell receptor beta chains from one specimen sequenced in a study of blood T cell repertoires in COVID-19. Generated by immunoSEQ multiplex PCR, the TCRdb table keeps only in-frame clones and is missing some. The sample contains about 200,000 clones, roughly 82% of which appear only once. Sequencing was carried out using PBMCs or T cells enriched from blood (not recorded which). These receptors were obtained from an older woman with acute COVID-19.

To note about this clone: Within the sample, other DNA sequences also encode this same CDR3. The J gene is TRBJ1-1, the V gene TRBV6-5; possibly TRBD1 for D (5 bases). Germline V lookup: CDR1 MNHEY, CDR2 SVGAGI. Trimming removed 5 bases from V and 4 bases from J, with 11 bases in between. CDR3 length: 13 residues. CDR3 protein: CASSLPGGTEAFF. The CDR3 nucleotides read TGTGCCAGCAGTCTCCCGGGGGGCACTGAAGCTTTCTTT.

The chain links TRBV7-2 to TRBJ2-4; perhaps TRBD1 as D (5 bases). Germline V lookup: CDR1 SGHTA, CDR2 FQGNSA. V was shortened by 7 bases and J by 7 bases, with 8 bases between the two germline ends. The CDR3 covers 11 residues. The CDR3 DNA is TGTGCCAGCACCGCAGGGAACATTCAGTACTTC. Translated: CASTAGNIQYF.

The gene calls are TRBV13 and TRBJ2-7; D call uncertain. Per the germline V gene, CDR1 is PRHDT and CDR2 is FYEKMQ (reference sequence). This CDR3 comprises 12 residues. Trimming shortened V by 8 bases and J by 2 bases, and 10 bases separated the two germline ends. The CDR3 sequence: CASSRFPYEQYF. Here the CDR3 DNA reads TGTGCCAGCTCACGGTTTCCCTACGAGCAGTACTTC.

The rearrangement uses TRBV24-1 and TRBJ1-6; weak D call: TRBD1 (6 bases). The CDR3 covers 13 residues. Germline V CDR1 and CDR2: KGHDR, SFDVKD. The V end was cut by 4 bases, the J end by 7 bases, with 7 bases between. The CDR3: CATSERGNSPLHF. CDR3 in DNA: TGTGCCACCAGTGAGAGGGGGAATTCACCCCTCCACTTT.

This sequence joins TRBV9 and TRBJ2-3; possibly TRBD1 for D (5 bases). Trimming removed 0 bases at V and 6 bases at J, with 14 bases between. Per the germline V gene, CDR1 is SGDLS and CDR2 is YYNGEE. The CDR3 consists of 15 residues. CDR3 residues: CASSVVGASSDTQYF. In DNA, the CDR3 is TGTGCCAGCAGCGTAGTTGGGGCTAGTTCGGATACGCAGTATTTT.

The rearrangement joins TRBV6-2 or TRBV6-3 to TRBJ2-2, with D unresolved. The CDR3 totals 13 residues. Germline CDR1 is MNHEY and CDR2 is SVGEGT. With 4 bases removed from V and 7 bases from J, the gap between germline ends came to 10 bases. The CDR3 DNA sequence: TGTGCCAGCAGTTTCTTAGAGATCGGGGAGCTGTTTTTT. Protein sequence: CASSFLEIGELFF.

This clone has only a few counts. This chain connects TRBV19 to TRBJ2-1, with 11 nucleotides matching TRBD2. V dropped 9 bases and J dropped 0; count of bases not matched to a gene: 10. The CDR3 length is 17 residues. Germline V gives CDR1 LNHDA, CDR2 SQIVND (reference sequence). The CDR3 reads CASQRTSGFSSYNEQFF. The CDR3 region has the DNA TGTGCCAGCCAGCGGACTAGCGGGTTTAGCTCCTACAATGAGCAGTTCTTC.

The chain recombines TRBV4-3 with TRBJ2-7; 8 nucleotides line up with TRBD2. The length of the CDR3 is 16 residues. The V and J ends lost 3 bases and 2 bases, in that order; junction bases with no gene match: 9. Germline V CDR1 and CDR2: LGHNA, YSLEER. CDR3 residues: CASSHAGRGGPYEQYF. The CDR3 DNA reads TGCGCCAGCAGCCACGCGGGACGGGGGGGTCCCTACGAGCAGTACTTC.

The chain combines TRBV5-6 with TRBJ2-1; TRBD1 matches 10 bases. J was trimmed by 3 bases and V by 5 bases; bases with no gene match: 5. The CDR3 extends over 15 amino acids. Germline lookup yields CDR1 SGHDT and CDR2 YYEEEE. This CDR3 reads CASRGGQGNYNEQFF. In DNA form, the CDR3 reads TGTGCCAGCAGGGGGGGACAGGGGAACTACAATGAGCAGTTCTTC.

This chain connects TRBV7-6 to TRBJ2-7; D is unclear. This CDR3 comprises 13 residues. Germline V gene sequence: CDR1 SGHVS, CDR2 FNYEAQ. With 3 bases removed from V and 5 bases from J, the gap between germline ends came to 11 bases. The DNA for the CDR3 is TGTGCCAGCAGCTTTACGGGTGAGGACGAGCAGTACGTC. Translation gives CASSFTGEDEQYV.

The genes are TRBV30 and TRBJ1-6; a weak D match, TRBD1 (6 bases). With 0 bases removed from V and 4 bases from J, the gap between germline ends came to 13 bases. The germline V gene encodes CDR1 GTSNPN and CDR2 SVGIG (reference sequence). This CDR3 has 16 residues. The CDR3 DNA sequence: TGTGCCTGGAGTGTAGGGCAGGGGATTTATAATTCACCCCTCCACTTT. It is translated as CAWSVGQGIYNSPLHF. Drawing the rest from reference TRBV30 and TRBJ1-6, the complete variable domain is SQTIHQWPATLVQPVGSPLSLECTVEGTSNPNLYWYRQAAGRGLQLLFYSVGIGQISSEVPQNLSASRPQDRQFILSSKKLLLSDSGFYLCAWSVGQGIYNSPLHFGNGTRLTVT.

The chain couples TRBV5-8 to TRBJ1-6; 11 bases fit TRBD1. V shed 4 bases, J shed 7 bases, and the junction held 7 bases outside the gene matches. The CDR3 extends over 16 amino acids. Germline CDR1 SGHTS, CDR2 YDEGEE. The CDR3 bases are TGTGCCAGCAGCAGAGGACAGGGGGCAAGGAATTCACCCCTCCACTTT. It yields the protein CASSRGQGARNSPLHF.

J is TRBJ2-1 and V is TRBV7-2, with TRBD2 matching 7 bases. Germline V gives CDR1 SGHTA, CDR2 FQGNSA. The junction had 9 bases not matched to a gene; V was cut back by 7 bases and J by 3 bases. This CDR3 is built from 15 residues. The CDR3 reads CASTLGVAGYNEQFF. The CDR3 bases are TGTGCCAGCACCCTCGGGGTAGCGGGCTACAATGAGCAGTTCTTC.

Only one count was recorded for this clone. The V gene is TRBV5-1, the J gene TRBJ2-1; maybe TRBD1 (6 bases). This CDR3 comprises 15 residues. CDR1 is SGHRS and CDR2 is YFSETQ in the germline V gene. The V end lost 1 base, the J end lost 1 base, and 9 bases lay between the germline ends. The CDR3 region has the DNA TGCGCCAGCAGCTTGACAGGGCCTTCCTACAATGAGCAGTTCTTC. It encodes CASSLTGPSYNEQFF.